The clone carrying this TCR beta chain was picked up a small number of times. The antigen is undetermined. Investigators profiled TCR beta VDJ and CDR3 from genomic DNA template. TCRdb redid the calling of the reads with MiXCR, one entry per CDR3 protein. The sample shows just over 450,000 distinct CDR3 sequences, around 33% of them seen only once. The CDR3 totals 12 residues. The V and J ends lost 8 bases and 4 bases, in that order; junction bases with no gene match: 2. Germline V lookup: CDR1 SNHLY, CDR2 FYNNEI. The record originates from a study of CD8+CD57+ T cells in acquired aplastic anemia. Findings and limits, study-wide: Patients and healthy controls showed no significant CD8+ Simpson's diversity difference.

Patients chosen for sequencing had CD8+CD57+ cells that had expanded, as shown by flow cytometry. Every patient had severe acquired aplastic anemia. Blood samples were obtained from patients who had received no prior therapy. Sequenced material: sorted CD4+, CD8+, or CD8+CD57+ T cells (not recorded which) from PBMCs. This sequence joins TRBV2 and TRBJ1-5; 7 bases match TRBD1. This TCR came from a human donor with aplastic anemia. This chain's CDR3 is CASGTANQPQHF. CDR3 nucleotides: TGTGCCAGCGGGACAGCGAATCAGCCCCAGCATTTT.